A single sample gave rise to the 2 T cell receptor beta chains below, sequenced in a study of blood T cells in healthy people across ages. With a J-beta primer mix and a sample-barcoded 5' primer, a second PCR ran about 7 to 11 cycles. TCRdb used MiXCR to reprocess the 5' RACE reads, holding one entry per CDR3 protein. The data contain about 780,000 distinct CDR3 sequences, about half of them seen just once; the ten biggest clones take up 18%. Material for sequencing was blood. The receptors come from an older man in good health.

This clonotype has more than one count but fewer than ten. CDR3 loop: CASNPGQIRNEQFF. In DNA, the CDR3 is TGTGCCAGTAATCCAGGACAGATACGCAATGAGCAGTTCTTC. The rearrangement uses TRBV19 and TRBJ2-1; weak D call: TRBD1 (6 bases). Germline V gene lookup returns CDR1 LNHDA and CDR2 SQIVND (reference sequence). V was clipped by 7 bases and J by 6 bases, with 16 bases between them. The CDR3 runs 14 residues.

The CDR3 sequence: CASSRLSEETQYF. The CDR3 region has the DNA TGTGCCAGCAGCCGACTCTCGGAAGAGACCCAGTACTTC. This sequence joins TRBV28 and TRBJ2-5; D not resolved. The CDR3 length is 13 residues. The V end lost 6 bases, the J end lost 3 bases, and 11 bases lay between the germline ends. Germline V gene lookup returns CDR1 MDHEN and CDR2 SYDVKM.